This T cell receptor (beta chain) originates from a study of blood T cells in healthy people across ages. Study-level points and caveats: Total diversity from one million sequenced T cells was likely underestimated.

Total RNA, at least 5.5 micrograms per sample, came from PBMCs. The use of a sample-barcoded 5' primer and a J-beta primer mix characterized a second PCR of roughly 7 to 11 cycles. Each CDR3 protein gets one entry after TCRdb re-called the 5' RACE reads with MiXCR. The sample records some 1.8 million distinct CDR3 sequences, about 39% being singletons. This CDR3 has 15 amino acids. The V gene's germline CDR1 is SGHTA and CDR2 FQGNSA. Unmatched junction bases numbered 11, after V lost 5 bases and J lost 7 bases. With regard to this clonotype: What it recognizes is unknown.

The material sequenced was blood. The sequence came from a human donor in good health. The chain links TRBV7-2 to TRBJ2-4; TRBD1 aligns across 7 bases. This CDR3 is CASSPVRGRGNIQYF. The CDR3 nucleotides are TGTGCCAGCAGCCCAGTTCGGGGCAGGGGGAACATTCAGTACTTC.